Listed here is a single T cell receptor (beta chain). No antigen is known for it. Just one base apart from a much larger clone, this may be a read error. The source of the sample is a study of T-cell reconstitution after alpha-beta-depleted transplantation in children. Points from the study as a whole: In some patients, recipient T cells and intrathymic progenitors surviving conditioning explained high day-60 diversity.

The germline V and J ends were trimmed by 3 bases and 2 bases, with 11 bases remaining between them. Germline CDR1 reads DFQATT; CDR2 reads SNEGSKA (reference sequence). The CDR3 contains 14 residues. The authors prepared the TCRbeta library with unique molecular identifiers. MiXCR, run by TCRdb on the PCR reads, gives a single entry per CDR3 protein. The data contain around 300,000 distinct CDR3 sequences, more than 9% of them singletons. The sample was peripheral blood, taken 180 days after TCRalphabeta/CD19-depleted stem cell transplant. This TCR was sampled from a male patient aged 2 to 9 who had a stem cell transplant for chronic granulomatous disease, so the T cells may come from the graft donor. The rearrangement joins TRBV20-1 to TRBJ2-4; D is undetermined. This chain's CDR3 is CSASILLTKNIQYF. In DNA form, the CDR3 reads TGCAGTGCTAGTATACTCCTAACCAAAAACATTCAGTACTTC.